Sequencing of this T cell receptor (beta chain) was carried out in a study of T cell responses to AZD1222 COVID-19 vaccine. Data came from immunoSEQ multiplex PCR; TCRdb stores just in-frame clones and leaves some out. The sample lists about 100,000 clones, around 91% occurring once. Details on this clone: The antigen is unknown.

This CDR3 has 15 amino acids. Between the trimmed V and J ends, which lost 0 bases and 2 bases, there was a span of 10 bases. Looked up from germline, CDR1 is SGHRS and CDR2 is YFSETQ. Second doses that came at about 4 or about 12 weeks were put together. The study's findings and limits: Mostly white British, mostly female donors; authors suggested clonal diversity may be underestimated. Baseline serology detected seropositivity in only a handful of AZD1222 recipients.

The sequence was obtained from an adult who received the AZD1222 COVID-19 vaccine. The sequencing used peripheral blood, collected 28 days after the second AZD1222 dose. The V and J genes are TRBV5-1 and TRBJ2-3; a possible D gene is TRBD2 (5 bases). The CDR3 region is CASSLASSHTDTQYF. As DNA, the CDR3 is TGCGCCAGCAGCTTGGCTAGCTCCCACACAGATACGCAGTATTTT.